The clone carrying this TCR beta chain was counted at least ten times. The germline CDR1 and CDR2 sequences are SGHDT and YYEEEE. Trimming at V came to 3 bases and at J to 4 bases, leaving 2 bases not matched to a gene. CDR3 length: 15 amino acids. TCRdb recomputed calls from the RT-PCR reads with MiXCR, one row per CDR3 protein. The repertoire includes fewer than 800,000 distinct CDR3 sequences, 12% to 15% of them detected once, and roughly 3.9% sits in the top ten. The J gene is TRBJ2-3, the V gene TRBV5-6; 13 bases agree with TRBD2. This TCR was recovered from a female donor in good health, serving as a healthy control. The sequenced sample was memory CD4+ T cells from blood. DNA for the CDR3: TGTGCCAGCAGCTCCGGACTAGCGGGAGCAGATACGCAGTATTTT. Protein product: CASSSGLAGADTQYF.